The T cell receptor (beta chain) described here comes from a study of identical twins. Every sampled donor was Caucasian and healthy. This CDR3 comprises 16 residues. The ends lost 0 bases at V and 4 bases at J; junction bases unmatched: 7. From germline, CDR1 is SGHAT and CDR2 FQNNGV. A universal primer binding site was introduced by template switching. The final cDNA contained unique molecular identifiers. TCRdb called the 5' RACE reads again in MiXCR, with one record for every CDR3 protein. Altogether more than 1.5 million distinct CDR3 sequences are present, less than 40% being singletons, with the ten largest covering approximately 0.29%. On this clonotype: The target antigen is unknown.

Findings of the study overall: Conclusions came from cross-sectional statistical analysis, not from following the same donors. The models systematically underestimated how much out-of-frame TCR alpha was shared in monozygotic twins.

The TCR originated in a newborn girl in good health. The chain employs TRBV11-2 and TRBJ2-3; 7 bases align to TRBD2. Sequenced: cord blood. The CDR3 reads CASSLDLAGGSDTQYF. The CDR3 DNA reads as TGTGCCAGCAGCTTAGATTTAGCGGGCGGTTCAGATACGCAGTATTTT.